This TCR beta chain was captured by sequencing in a study of blood T cell repertoires in COVID-19. Data came from immunoSEQ multiplex PCR; TCRdb stores just in-frame clones and leaves some out. The sample holds 130,000 to 150,000 clones, 80% to 85% seen once. CDR3 length: 14 residues. Germline V gene lookup returns CDR1 MNHEY and CDR2 SVGAGI. With V trimmed by 3 bases and J by 7 bases, 7 bases remained unmatched. V and J are TRBV6-5 and TRBJ1-1; TRBD1 agrees at 8 bases. Input material: peripheral blood. This TCR came from a human donor in a cohort sampled during active COVID-19. CDR3 in amino acids: CASSYYRTGSEAFF. The CDR3, as DNA: TGTGCCAGCAGTTATTATCGGACAGGGAGTGAAGCTTTCTTT.